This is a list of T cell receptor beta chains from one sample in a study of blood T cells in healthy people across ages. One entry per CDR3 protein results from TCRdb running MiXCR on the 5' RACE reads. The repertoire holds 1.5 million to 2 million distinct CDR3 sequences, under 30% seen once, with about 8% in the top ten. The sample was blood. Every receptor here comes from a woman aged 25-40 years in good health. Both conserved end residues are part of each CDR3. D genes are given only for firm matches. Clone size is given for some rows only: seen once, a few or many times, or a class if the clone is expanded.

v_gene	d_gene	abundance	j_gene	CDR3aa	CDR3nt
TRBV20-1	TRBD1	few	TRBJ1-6	CSATIGQGYSPLHF	TGCAGTGCCACAATCGGACAGGGTTATTCACCCCTCCACTTT
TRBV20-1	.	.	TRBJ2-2	CSARELASNTGELFF	TGCAGTGCTAGGGAGCTAGCGTCGAACACCGGGGAGCTGTTTTTT
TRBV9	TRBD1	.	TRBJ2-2	CASSAVTGTLNTGELFF	TGTGCCAGCAGCGCCGTGACAGGGACCCTCAACACCGGGGAGCTGTTTTTT
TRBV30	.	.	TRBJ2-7	CVWSVPSSYEQYF	TGTGTCTGGAGTGTACCGAGCTCCTACGAGCAGTACTTC
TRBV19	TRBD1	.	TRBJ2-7	CASTAGQGSYEQYF	TGTGCCAGCACAGCGGGACAGGGATCCTACGAGCAGTACTTC
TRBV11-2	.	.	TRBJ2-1	CASSLDERVRRIGYEQFF	TGTGCCAGCAGCTTAGATGAGAGAGTCAGAAGGATAGGATATGAGCAGTTCTTC
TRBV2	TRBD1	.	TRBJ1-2	CASSKTGGRGYTF	TGTGCCAGCAGCAAGACAGGGGGCAGGGGCTACACCTTC
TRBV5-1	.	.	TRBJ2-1	CASSGSRRAPLEVGNEQFF	TGCGCCAGCAGCGGTAGCAGGAGGGCCCCCCTCGAGGTAGGCAATGAGCAGTTCTTC
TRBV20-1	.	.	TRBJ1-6	CSARAPWESSYNSPLHF	TGCAGTGCTAGAGCACCGTGGGAAAGCTCCTATAATTCACCCCTCCACTTT
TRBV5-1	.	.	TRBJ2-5	CASSFDRNEETQYF	TGCGCCAGCAGCTTTGACCGAAACGAAGAGACCCAGTACTTC
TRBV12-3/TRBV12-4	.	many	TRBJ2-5	CASSDGRQETQYF	TGTGCCAGCAGTGACGGAAGACAAGAGACCCAGTACTTC
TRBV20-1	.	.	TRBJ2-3	CSVGGDTDTQYF	TGCAGTGTCGGGGGCGACACAGATACGCAGTATTTT
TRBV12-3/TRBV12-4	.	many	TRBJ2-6	CAVSRRSSGANVLTF	TGTGCCGTTTCCAGGCGAAGCTCTGGGGCCAACGTCCTGACTTTC
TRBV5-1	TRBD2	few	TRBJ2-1	CASSSTSGSTDEQFF	TGCGCCAGCAGCTCTACTAGCGGGAGTACTGATGAGCAGTTCTTC
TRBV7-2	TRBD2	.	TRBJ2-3	CASSSKPSGIVTDTQYF	TGTGCCAGCAGCTCTAAGCCTAGCGGGATTGTCACAGATACGCAGTATTTT
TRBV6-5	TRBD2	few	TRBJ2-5	CASNPLRGGPRETQYF	TGTGCCAGCAACCCCCTTCGGGGAGGGCCTCGGGAGACCCAGTACTTC
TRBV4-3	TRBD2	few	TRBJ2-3	CVSSQGGLAGGYTDTQYF	TGCGTCAGCAGCCAAGGAGGTCTAGCGGGAGGGTACACAGATACGCAGTATTTT
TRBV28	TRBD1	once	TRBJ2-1	CASSLRDRGGDEQFF	TGTGCCAGCAGTTTGAGGGACAGGGGGGGAGATGAGCAGTTCTTC
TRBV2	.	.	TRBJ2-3	CASRRDDSSTDTQYF	TGTGCCAGCAGGAGGGACGATTCTAGCACAGATACGCAGTATTTT
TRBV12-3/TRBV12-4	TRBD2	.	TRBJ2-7	CASSPRLARYEQYF	TGTGCCAGCAGTCCCCGACTAGCGCGATACGAGCAGTACTTC
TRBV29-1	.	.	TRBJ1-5	CSVGNGVNQPQHF	TGCAGCGTTGGCAACGGTGTCAATCAGCCCCAGCATTTT
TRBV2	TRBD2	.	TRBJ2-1	CASSEAGTSGGALEFF	TGTGCCAGCAGTGAAGCCGGGACTAGCGGGGGGGCTTTGGAGTTCTTC
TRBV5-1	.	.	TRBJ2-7	CASSSRDWDYEQYF	TGCGCCAGCAGCTCCCGGGACTGGGACTACGAGCAGTACTTC
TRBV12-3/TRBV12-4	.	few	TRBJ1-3	CASSLRIRRTSGNTIYF	TGTGCCAGCAGTCTTAGGATCCGACGGACCTCTGGAAACACCATATATTTT
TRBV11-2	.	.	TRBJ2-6	CTSRIGTPSGANVRTF	TGTACCAGCAGGATAGGAACGCCCTCTGGGGCCAACGTCCGGACTTTC
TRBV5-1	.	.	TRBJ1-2	CASSLQQGRSYTF	TGCGCCAGCAGCTTGCAACAGGGAAGAAGCTACACCTTC
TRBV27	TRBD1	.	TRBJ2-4	CASSPGGLAKNIRYF	TGTGCCAGCAGTCCAGGGGGTTTGGCCAAAAACATTCGGTACTTC
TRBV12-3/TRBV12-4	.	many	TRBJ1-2	CASSLFGTNYGYTF	TGTGCCAGCAGTTTATTTGGGACGAACTATGGCTACACCTTC
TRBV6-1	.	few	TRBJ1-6	CAGSEAGASPLHF	TGTGCCGGCAGTGAAGCCGGTGCTTCACCCCTCCACTTT
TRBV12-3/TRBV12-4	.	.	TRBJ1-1	CARSADARVAFF	TGTGCCCGCAGTGCGGACGCCCGGGTGGCTTTCTTT
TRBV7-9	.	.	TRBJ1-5	CASSRDGYSNQPQHF	TGTGCCAGCAGCCGGGACGGTTATAGCAATCAGCCCCAGCATTTT
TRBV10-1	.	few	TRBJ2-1	CASSESGQGGEQFF	TGCGCCAGCAGTGAGTCGGGGCAGGGCGGGGAGCAGTTCTTC
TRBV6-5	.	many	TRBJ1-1	CASSRGGNTEAFF	TGTGCCAGCAGTAGGGGGGGGAACACTGAAGCTTTCTTT
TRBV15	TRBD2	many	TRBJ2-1	CATSRGTSGGDNEQFF	TGTGCCACCAGCAGAGGAACTAGCGGGGGGGACAATGAGCAGTTCTTC
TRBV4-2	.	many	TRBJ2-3	CASSQNRAIQTDTQYF	TGTGCCAGCAGCCAAAACAGGGCCATCCAAACAGATACGCAGTATTTT
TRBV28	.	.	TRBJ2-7	CASSLYPVTYEQYF	TGTGCCAGCAGTTTATATCCAGTAACCTACGAGCAGTACTTC
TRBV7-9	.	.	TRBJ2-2	CASSKTTANTRELFF	TGTGCCAGCAGCAAAACGACTGCTAACACCAGGGAGCTGTTTTTT
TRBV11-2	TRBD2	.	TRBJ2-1	CASSSSVSGLIEQFF	TGTGCCAGCAGCTCCTCGGTTAGCGGGTTGATTGAGCAGTTCTTC